The 5 T cell receptor beta chains below all came from one sample that was sequenced in a study of T cell responses to AZD1222 COVID-19 vaccine. TCRdb's copy holds only in-frame clones and misses some; the assay was immunoSEQ multiplex PCR. Of some 95,000 clones detected, 86% appear once; the ten largest clones hold 6.3%. Source: peripheral blood, taken on day 0 of AZD1222 vaccination. These receptors originate from an adult in good health.

DNA of the CDR3: TGTGCCTGGAGTGGGAGCCTCACCGGGGAGCTGTTTTTT. Translated, it gives CAWSGSLTGELFF. The V call is TRBV30, the J call TRBJ2-2; D not resolved. Per the germline V gene, CDR1 is GTSNPN and CDR2 is SVGIG (reference sequence). Trimming took 1 base from V and 4 from J, leaving 7 bases between them. The CDR3 sequence is 13 residues long.

The chain recombines TRBV2 with TRBJ1-5; D is perhaps TRBD1 (6 bases). Germline CDR1 and CDR2: SNHLY and FYNNEI. The CDR3 covers 17 residues. Trimming pared 2 bases from V and 1 base from J, leaving 15 bases between. DNA of the CDR3: TGTGCCAGCAGTGAAAACAGGGAGCCCTTAAGCAATCAGCCCCAGCATTTT. It is translated as CASSENREPLSNQPQHF. Drawing the rest from reference TRBV2 and TRBJ1-5, the complete variable domain is EPEVTQTPSHQVTQMGQEVILRCVPISNHLYFYWYRQILGQKVEFLVSFYNNEISEKSEIFDDQFSVERPDGSNFTLKIRSTKLEDSAMYFCASSENREPLSNQPQHFGDGTRLSIL.

J is TRBJ2-1 and V is TRBV10-3, with 11 bases identical to TRBD2. With 2 bases clipped from V and 5 bases from J, the junction kept 5 bases outside the gene matches. There are 16 residues in the CDR3. Per germline, CDR1 ENHRY and CDR2 SYGVKD. Here the CDR3 reads CAISERLAGIHNEQFF. CDR3 DNA: TGTGCCATCAGTGAGCGACTAGCGGGAATCCACAATGAGCAGTTCTTC.

V and J are TRBV6-5 and TRBJ2-1; the D gene is possibly TRBD1 (6 bases). The length of the CDR3 is 12 residues. The V gene's germline CDR1 is MNHEY and CDR2 SVGAGI. Deletions cut 6 bases from V and 10 bases from J, with 13 bases between. For the CDR3, the DNA is TGTGCCAGCAGCAGCAGGGGCGGCGAGCAGTTCTTC. It codes for CASSSRGGEQFF.

This clone was counted once. The chain couples TRBV30 to TRBJ2-1; 13 bases fit TRBD2. Germline lookup yields CDR1 GTSNPN and CDR2 SVGIG (reference sequence). This CDR3 spans 14 amino acids. V shed 5 bases, J shed 10 bases, and the junction held 8 bases outside the gene matches. The chain's CDR3 is CAWSWTSGGQEQFF. For the CDR3, the DNA is TGTGCCTGGTCTTGGACTAGCGGGGGCCAGGAGCAGTTCTTC.